The next 22 T cell receptor beta chains were all read from a single sample in a study of T cells in Graves' hyperthyroidism and ophthalmopathy (dated by TCRdb to about 2019). To prepare the library, multiplex PCR was applied. Sequencing relied on an Illumina HiSeq 2000. TCR beta CDR3 regions were amplified from RNA transcripts. The TCR CDR3 was subjected to a first round of RT-PCR using the HTBI primer set and the Qiagen OneStep RT-PCR kit. In TCRdb, the public reads were trimmed at Q25 with fastp and aligned with MiXCR, with productive beta chains retained. Each CDR3 protein appears once, grouped with its most common genes and DNA. The sample yields under 600,000 distinct CDR3 sequences; approximately 15% were counted once. Around 3.5% of the sample is held by the ten biggest clonotypes. What was sequenced was blood. The receptors were gathered from a woman in her forties with Graves' ophthalmopathy.

This clonotype appeared many times. The rearrangement uses TRBV7-9 and TRBJ2-5; 11 bases map to TRBD2. Germline-derived CDR1 and CDR2 are SEHNR and FQNEAQ (reference sequence). The length of the CDR3 is 15 residues. The V and J ends lost 5 bases and 5 bases, in that order; junction bases with no gene match: 7. The DNA for the CDR3 is TGTGCCAGCAGCCCTAGCGGGGGGTCGTGGGAGACCCAGTACTTC. It translates to CASSPSGGSWETQYF.

J is TRBJ2-1 and V is TRBV7-3, with 13 bases fitting TRBD2. V gave up 5 bases and J gave up 7 bases; unmatched junction bases: 20. The length of the CDR3 is 20 residues. CDR1 is SGHTA and CDR2 is FQGTGA in the germline V gene. The CDR3 loop is CASSRGSMTRGTSGKNEQFF. For the CDR3, the DNA is TGTGCCAGCAGCCGGGGGTCCATGACCAGAGGGACTAGCGGGAAGAATGAGCAGTTCTTC.

Only a few counts were recorded for this clonotype. This rearrangement joins TRBV29-1 to TRBJ2-1; the match to TRBD2 covers 7 bases. The V gene's germline CDR1 is SQVTM and CDR2 ANQGSEA. Losses at the gene ends were 3 bases for V and 2 bases for J; bases not matched to a gene: 13. This CDR3 comprises 17 residues. The CDR3 sequence is CSVEIAGDFRTYNEQFF. Written as DNA, the CDR3 is TGCAGCGTTGAGATCGCGGGAGACTTTAGGACCTACAATGAGCAGTTCTTC.

The gene calls are TRBV6-2 or TRBV6-3 and TRBJ1-5, with TRBD1 identical over 8 bases. The germline V gene has CDR1 MNHEY and CDR2 SVGEGT. The CDR3 length is 16 residues. The ends lost 5 bases at V and 4 bases at J; junction bases unmatched: 10. The CDR3: CASSLRGLQLNQPQHF. CDR3 in DNA: TGTGCCAGCAGTCTCAGGGGGCTCCAGCTAAATCAGCCCCAGCATTTT.

The gene calls are TRBV3-1 and TRBJ2-3; the D gene could be TRBD1 or TRBD2 (5 bases each). Trimming took off 3 bases at V and 5 bases at J, with 15 bases between the two ends. This CDR3 contains 15 residues. Germline CDR1 LGHDT, CDR2 YNNKEL (reference sequence). CDR3 residues: CASSHGTPGQDTQYF. CDR3 nucleotides: TGTGCCAGCAGCCATGGGACCCCGGGCCAAGATACGCAGTATTTT.

The chain combines TRBV6-1 with TRBJ2-3; 7 nucleotides line up with TRBD1. This CDR3 has 14 amino acids. V shed 6 bases, J shed 1 base, and the junction held 4 bases outside the gene matches. Germline assignment: CDR1 MNHNS and CDR2 SASEGT. In nucleotides, the CDR3 is TGTGCCAGCAGAGACGACAGGGGCACAGATACGCAGTATTTT. Translated, it gives CASRDDRGTDTQYF.

Of note for this clonotype: Relative to the germline gene, one junction end is altered; a read error may explain this. The chain recombines TRBV7-7 with TRBJ2-5; D might be TRBD2 (5 bases). Germline V CDR1 and CDR2: SSHAT, FNYEAQ (reference sequence). The CDR3 extends over 14 amino acids. The CDR3 spells CASSSSGSRETQYF. The DNA of the CDR3 is TGTGCTAGCAGCTCGTCGGGGAGTCGGGAGACCCAGTACTTC.

Ten or more counts support this clonotype. This chain links TRBV12-3 or TRBV12-4 with TRBJ1-1, with D hard to call. Trimming stripped 6 bases from V and 3 bases from J, with 17 bases between. The CDR3 consists of 15 residues. The CDR3 protein is CASRADPGEDTEAFF. DNA for the CDR3: TGTGCCAGCAGGGCGGACCCGGGAGAGGACACTGAAGCTTTCTTT.

As concerns this clonotype: A read error is possible here, since a much larger clone lies one base away. This chain uses TRBV11-2 with TRBJ1-4; D uncertain. This CDR3 is 15 amino acids long. Germline V gives CDR1 SGHAT, CDR2 FQNNGV. The CDR3 protein is CASSREGKTDEKLFF. The DNA of the CDR3 is TGTGCCAGCAGTCGTGAGGGAAAAACTGATGAAAAACTGTTTTTT.

This clonotype was counted many times. The CDR3 region is CASSLIAGGSYEQYF. DNA for the CDR3: TGTGCCAGCAGCCTCATAGCGGGGGGATCCTACGAGCAGTACTTC. The J gene is TRBJ2-7, the V gene TRBV11-2; TRBD2 matches at 10 bases. The V gene end was trimmed by 5 bases and the J gene end by 1 base; junction bases not matched to a gene: 5. CDR1 and CDR2 from the germline V gene are SGHAT and FQNNGV. The CDR3 has 15 amino acids.

This clonotype showed up many times. The V and J genes are TRBV2 and TRBJ1-1; D is possibly TRBD1 (6 bases). The CDR3 consists of 14 residues. Trimming left V 7 bases short and J 4 bases short, with 16 bases between. The germline CDR1 and CDR2 sequences are SNHLY and FYNNEI. The CDR3 loop reads CASINREGSTEAFF. The CDR3 DNA follows: TGTGCCAGCATCAACAGGGAGGGTAGCACTGAAGCTTTCTTT.

This clonotype was seen only a few times. This chain uses TRBV10-3 with TRBJ1-4; 9 bases map to TRBD1. Per germline, CDR1 ENHRY and CDR2 SYGVKD. This CDR3 region has 13 residues. Unmatched junction bases numbered 4, after V lost 6 bases and J lost 8 bases. CDR3 in amino acids: CAIRGTGNEKLFF. The DNA of the CDR3 is TGTGCCATCAGGGGGACAGGGAACGAAAAACTGTTTTTT.

There are a few counts of this clonotype. The gene calls are TRBV25-1 and TRBJ2-7, with 7 nucleotides matching TRBD1. The V gene's germline CDR1 is MGHDK and CDR2 SYGVNS. Trimming took 3 bases from V and 4 from J; bases not matched to a gene: 9. The CDR3 consists of 15 residues. The CDR3 nucleotides are TGTGCCAGCAGTGATCCCGGGACAGCACATTACGAGCAGTACTTC. Translated: CASSDPGTAHYEQYF.

At least ten counts were recorded for this clonotype. The chain uses TRBV6-6 and TRBJ1-2; 11 nucleotides line up with TRBD1. Per the germline V gene, CDR1 is MNHNY and CDR2 is SVGAGI (reference sequence). Losses at the gene ends were 0 bases for V and 3 bases for J; bases not matched to a gene: 3. This CDR3 has 16 residues. The CDR3 DNA sequence: TGTGCCAGCAGTTACTCTCCGGGACAGGGGGACTATGGCTACACCTTC. This encodes CASSYSPGQGDYGYTF.

The CDR3 nucleotides are TGTGCCAGCACTGGGTCAGCAGGGCGGTACTACAATGAGCAGTTCTTC. Its translation is CASTGSAGRYYNEQFF. V is TRBV6-1 and J is TRBJ2-1; maybe TRBD1 (5 bases). CDR1 MNHNS and CDR2 SASEGT come from the germline V gene. V was clipped by 7 bases and J by 3 bases, with 19 bases between them. The CDR3 contains 16 residues.

The V call is TRBV5-5, the J call TRBJ2-3; 8 bases map to TRBD2. Trimming at V came to 7 bases and at J to 6 bases, leaving 16 bases not matched to a gene. The CDR3 has 16 residues. Germline loops: CDR1 SGHKS, CDR2 YYEKEE (reference sequence). The CDR3, as DNA: TGTGCCAGCGGATACAGACTAGCGAGGAAAGGTGATACGCAGTATTTT. This gives the protein CASGYRLARKGDTQYF. Based on the CDR3 plus reference TRBV5-5 and TRBJ2-3, the full variable domain is DAGVTQSPTHLIKTRGQQVTLRCSPISGHKSVSWYQQVLGQGPQFIFQYYEKEERGRGNFPDRFSARQFPNYSSELNVNALLLGDSALYLCASGYRLARKGDTQYFGPGTRLTVL.

The table lists this clonotype with a few counts. The rearrangement links TRBV6-5 to TRBJ2-1; 8 positions match TRBD2. V shed 2 bases, J shed 0 bases, and the junction held 6 bases outside the gene matches. This CDR3 is built from 17 residues. CDR1 is MNHEY and CDR2 is SVGAGI in the germline V gene. CDR3 bases: TGTGCCAGCAGTTACAATCTGGCGGGGGGCTCCTACAATGAGCAGTTCTTC. The encoded protein is CASSYNLAGGSYNEQFF.

This clonotype was recorded at least ten times. V and J are TRBV11-2 and TRBJ2-7; the D gene is possibly TRBD1 (6 bases). V gave up 5 bases and J gave up 3 bases, with 14 bases separating them. This CDR3 has 14 amino acids. Germline CDR1 SGHAT, CDR2 FQNNGV. The CDR3 loop is CASSPLRGSYEQYF. Here the CDR3 DNA reads TGTGCCAGCAGCCCCCTTAGGGGGAGCTACGAGCAGTACTTC.

The table lists this clonotype with a few counts. The chain uses TRBV20-1 and TRBJ1-2; D is undetermined. CDR3 length: 13 amino acids. Germline V gives CDR1 DFQATT, CDR2 SNEGSKA (reference sequence). V shed 0 bases and J shed 4 bases, with 9 bases lying between them. The CDR3 loop reads CSARDFDTYGYTF. CDR3 coding DNA: TGCAGTGCTAGAGATTTCGACACCTATGGCTACACCTTC.

This clonotype was found many times. The V call is TRBV20-1, the J call TRBJ2-3; 12 bases align to TRBD1. Germline CDR1 reads DFQATT; CDR2 reads SNEGSKA (reference sequence). V was pared by 0 bases and J by 3 bases, with 4 bases of the junction left unmatched. The CDR3 loop spans 16 amino acids. The DNA for the CDR3 is TGCAGTGCTAGAGATCGGGACAGGGGGCGTACAGATACGCAGTATTTT. This codes for CSARDRDRGRTDTQYF.

This clonotype was seen many times. The chain uses TRBV20-1 and TRBJ2-5; TRBD2 aligns across 9 bases. V was clipped by 3 bases and J by 1 base; unmatched bases: 9. CDR3 length equals 16 residues. Germline-derived CDR1 and CDR2 are DFQATT and SNEGSKA (reference sequence). CDR3 DNA sequence: TGCAGTGCTAGTCTCGCGGGGGGGAGACGCCAAGAGACCCAGTACTTC. Translated: CSASLAGGRRQETQYF.

There are a few counts of this clonotype. The chain uses TRBV18 and TRBJ1-2; D remains unclear. CDR1 is KGHSH and CDR2 is LQKENI in the germline V gene. V was clipped by 6 bases and J by 6 bases, with 17 bases between them. CDR3 length: 14 amino acids. CDR3 nucleotide sequence: TGTGCCAGCTCCTACGGTGATCGGATTAATGGCTACACCTTC. Translation: CASSYGDRINGYTF.